The 18 T cell receptor beta chains below were found in one sample sequenced in a study of human T cells and chemical hapten exposure. TCRdb recomputed calls from the RACE reads with MiXCR, one row per CDR3 protein. The sample has about 340,000 distinct CDR3 sequences; around 7% are singletons. This sample's time point: patch test 1, 2 weeks after DPC sensitization. Treatment denoted: therapeutic diphenylcyclopropenone sensitization with weekly scalp DPC. The sequencing used whole blood, collected in connection with sensitization to the hapten diphenylcyclopropenone (DPC). The source of these receptors is a young woman with alopecia areata. Some clones in this sample may be carry-over from other donors' samples.

In this sample, this clonotype turned up a few times. The chain carries TRBV6-5 and TRBJ1-6, with D possibly TRBD1 on 5 matching bases. The CDR3 runs 16 residues. Germline assignment: CDR1 MNHEY and CDR2 SVGAGI. Trimming removed 2 bases at V and 8 bases at J, with 16 bases between. In nucleotides, the CDR3 is TGTGCCAGCAGTTACGAATCGGCGCCAGGGCATTCACCCCTCCACTTT. Translating gives CASSYESAPGHSPLHF.

This clonotype turned up a few times. The chain combines TRBV3-1 with TRBJ2-1, with D unclear. V lost 4 bases and J 6 bases, leaving 13 bases between the germline ends. The CDR3 is 14 amino acids. Germline V gene sequence: CDR1 LGHDT, CDR2 YNNKEL (reference sequence). CDR3 residues: CASSPTLTVNEQFF. CDR3 coding DNA: TGTGCCAGCAGCCCCACCCTGACTGTCAATGAGCAGTTCTTC.

This clonotype was seen at least ten times. CDR3: CSVAGLTTNEKLFF. The CDR3 bases are TGCAGCGTGGCGGGGCTGACAACTAATGAAAAACTGTTTTTT. The chain has TRBV29-1 and TRBJ1-4, with TRBD1 as a possible D gene (5 bases). The germline gives CDR1 SQVTM, CDR2 ANQGSEA. V lost 6 bases to trimming and J lost 0 bases, with 11 bases between them. This CDR3 comprises 14 residues.

This chain uses TRBV7-2 with TRBJ2-6; 9 bases match TRBD1. V shed 5 bases and J 2 bases; nucleotides not matched to a gene: 1. Looked up from germline, CDR1 is SGHTA and CDR2 is FQGNSA. The CDR3 is made up of 15 amino acids. The CDR3 here is CASSGQGTGANVLTF. The CDR3, as DNA: TGTGCCAGCAGCGGACAGGGGACTGGGGCCAACGTCCTGACTTTC.

This clonotype was observed a handful of times. The chain recombines TRBV5-1 with TRBJ2-5; D assignment may be TRBD1 or TRBD2 (5 bases each). Germline V lookup: CDR1 SGHRS, CDR2 YFSETQ. This CDR3 has 13 residues. V lost 2 bases and J 4 bases, leaving 9 bases between the germline ends. The CDR3 DNA follows: TGCGCCAGCAGCTTCGGGACGCCAGAGACCCAGTACTTC. Amino acid sequence: CASSFGTPETQYF.

The chain combines TRBV3-1 with TRBJ2-1; 10 nucleotides align to TRBD2. V shed 4 bases, J shed 3 bases, and the junction held 3 bases outside the gene matches. Germline V gives CDR1 LGHDT, CDR2 YNNKEL (reference sequence). The CDR3 runs to 15 residues. CDR3: CASSPTSGDYNEQFF. The CDR3 DNA follows: TGTGCCAGCAGCCCTACTAGCGGGGACTACAATGAGCAGTTCTTC.

The table lists this clonotype with a few counts. The chain couples TRBV12-3 or TRBV12-4 to TRBJ1-4; no reliable D call. CDR3 length: 13 residues. Trimming cost V 3 bases and J 4 bases, with 6 bases left between them. The DNA of the CDR3 is TGTGCCAGCAGTTTGGCGGGTAATGAAAAACTGTTTTTT. Translated, it gives CASSLAGNEKLFF.

This clonotype was seen ten or more times. This chain joins TRBV6-5 and TRBJ2-2; TRBD2 aligns across 8 bases. The J segment lost 4 bases and the V segment lost 2 bases, leaving 12 bases of the junction unmatched. Germline lookup yields CDR1 MNHEY and CDR2 SVGAGI. The CDR3 totals 18 residues. For the CDR3, the DNA is TGTGCCAGCAGTTACATAGGAGGGACTAGGGGACTCACCGGGGAGCTGTTTTTT. This translates into CASSYIGGTRGLTGELFF.

This clonotype was seen repeatedly, ten times or more. The chain is built from TRBV7-3 and TRBJ2-1; 7 nucleotides agree with TRBD1. The CDR3 consists of 14 residues. V gave up 4 bases and J gave up 7 bases; unmatched junction bases: 7. Germline-derived CDR1 and CDR2 are SGHTA and FQGTGA. The CDR3 is CASSSTTGSNEQFF. In nucleotides, the CDR3 is TGTGCCAGCAGCTCGACGACAGGGAGTAATGAGCAGTTCTTC.

This clonotype was detected ten times or more. The chain couples TRBV28 to TRBJ2-1; either TRBD1 or TRBD2 may fit D (5 bases each). Germline lookup yields CDR1 MDHEN and CDR2 SYDVKM. Trimming took 7 bases from V and 0 from J, leaving 13 bases between them. The CDR3 extends over 15 amino acids. In nucleotides, the CDR3 is TGTGCCAGCATACTTGGGGGTAGCTCCTACAATGAGCAGTTCTTC. Its protein product is CASILGGSSYNEQFF.

The rearrangement uses TRBV13 and TRBJ2-3; D gene ambiguous. Germline V gene sequence: CDR1 PRHDT, CDR2 FYEKMQ (reference sequence). The ends were cut back, 5 bases at V and 0 bases at J, with 21 bases in the middle. The CDR3 consists of 18 residues. This chain's CDR3 is CASSPPWSRISSTDTQYF. Here the CDR3 DNA reads TGTGCCAGCAGCCCGCCCTGGAGCCGAATCTCTAGCACAGATACGCAGTATTTT.

This clonotype occurred many times. The chain joins TRBV5-6 to TRBJ2-5; 10 bases are shared with TRBD2. With 4 bases clipped from V and 0 bases from J, the junction kept 6 bases outside the gene matches. The CDR3 is made up of 16 amino acids. Germline lookup yields CDR1 SGHDT and CDR2 YYEEEE. The CDR3 reads CASSPVAGGDQETQYF. The CDR3 coding sequence is TGTGCCAGCAGCCCGGTAGCGGGGGGCGACCAAGAGACCCAGTACTTC.

The rearrangement uses TRBV7-9 and TRBJ1-5; D remains unclear. Germline V CDR1 and CDR2: SEHNR, FQNEAQ (reference sequence). This CDR3 is built from 12 residues. V was cut by 5 bases and J by 5 bases, with 7 bases left in between. This CDR3 is CASSREDQPQHF. CDR3 bases: TGTGCCAGCAGCCGCGAAGATCAGCCCCAGCATTTT.

In its sample, this clonotype was seen a few times. The rearrangement links TRBV9 to TRBJ2-7; tentatively, D is TRBD1 or TRBD2 (5 bases each). Germline V CDR1 and CDR2: SGDLS, YYNGEE. CDR3 length: 14 amino acids. V was trimmed by 0 bases and J by 0 bases, leaving 7 bases between them. The CDR3: CASSVAGTSYEQYF. The CDR3 DNA is TGTGCCAGCAGCGTAGCAGGGACCTCCTACGAGCAGTACTTC.

This clonotype was observed many times. The chain carries TRBV6-5 and TRBJ2-7; D is uncertain. V lost 0 bases and J lost 2, with 17 bases in between. Looked up from germline, CDR1 is MNHEY and CDR2 is SVGAGI. This CDR3 spans 17 amino acids. In DNA, the CDR3 is TGTGCCAGCAGTTACTCACGAAGGGCAGCCTACCCCTACGAGCAGTACTTC. This encodes CASSYSRRAAYPYEQYF.

Written as DNA, the CDR3 is TGCGCCAGCAGTTGCACCGGGACAGGGGCGCCAGGAAACACCATATATTTT. Its protein product is CASSCTGTGAPGNTIYF. The chain uses TRBV10-1 and TRBJ1-3; 10 bases map to TRBD1. The J segment lost 4 bases and the V segment lost 5 bases, leaving 11 bases of the junction unmatched. Germline CDR1 reads WNHNN; CDR2 reads SYGVQD (reference sequence). The length of the CDR3 is 17 residues.

This clonotype turned up a few times. The CDR3 sequence is CASRGTVYSNQPQHF. The CDR3 region has the DNA TGTGCCAGCAGGGGGACAGTTTATAGCAATCAGCCCCAGCATTTT. V and J are TRBV12-3 or TRBV12-4 and TRBJ1-5, with 7 bases that match TRBD1. The CDR3 loop spans 15 amino acids. V dropped 6 bases and J dropped 0; count of bases not matched to a gene: 5.

This clonotype was counted only a few times. This chain connects TRBV2 to TRBJ1-2; TRBD1 agrees at 7 bases. The CDR3 is made up of 13 amino acids. V shed 6 bases, J shed 6 bases, and the junction held 7 bases outside the gene matches. Germline V CDR1 and CDR2: SNHLY, FYNNEI. The CDR3 sequence is CASRIQGIDGYTF. DNA of the CDR3: TGTGCCAGCAGGATACAGGGGATTGATGGCTACACCTTC.